This record covers a single TCR beta chain. These data belong to a study of CD8+CD57+ T cells in acquired aplastic anemia. Study context: Sorted CD4+ and CD8+ cell DNA averaged around 3.5 ug.

CDR1 SGHAT and CDR2 FQDESV come from the germline V gene (reference sequence). The CDR3 runs 17 residues. V gave up 2 bases and J gave up 1 base; unmatched junction bases: 8. CDR3 and TCR beta VDJ profiling relied on genomic DNA as the template. TCRdb used MiXCR to reprocess the reads, holding one entry per CDR3 protein. The sample holds 90,000 to 150,000 distinct CDR3 sequences, under 65% seen once. In patients chosen for sequencing, flow cytometry had shown CD8+CD57+ cell expansion. The sample consisted of sorted CD4+, CD8+, or CD8+CD57+ T cells (not recorded which) from PBMCs. The clonotype was recovered from a human donor with aplastic anemia. This chain connects TRBV11-1 to TRBJ2-7, with 10 positions matching TRBD2. The CDR3: CASSLKGGTSVSYEQYF. Written as DNA, the CDR3 is TGTGCCAGCAGCTTAAAGGGCGGGACTAGCGTTTCCTACGAGCAGTACTTC.